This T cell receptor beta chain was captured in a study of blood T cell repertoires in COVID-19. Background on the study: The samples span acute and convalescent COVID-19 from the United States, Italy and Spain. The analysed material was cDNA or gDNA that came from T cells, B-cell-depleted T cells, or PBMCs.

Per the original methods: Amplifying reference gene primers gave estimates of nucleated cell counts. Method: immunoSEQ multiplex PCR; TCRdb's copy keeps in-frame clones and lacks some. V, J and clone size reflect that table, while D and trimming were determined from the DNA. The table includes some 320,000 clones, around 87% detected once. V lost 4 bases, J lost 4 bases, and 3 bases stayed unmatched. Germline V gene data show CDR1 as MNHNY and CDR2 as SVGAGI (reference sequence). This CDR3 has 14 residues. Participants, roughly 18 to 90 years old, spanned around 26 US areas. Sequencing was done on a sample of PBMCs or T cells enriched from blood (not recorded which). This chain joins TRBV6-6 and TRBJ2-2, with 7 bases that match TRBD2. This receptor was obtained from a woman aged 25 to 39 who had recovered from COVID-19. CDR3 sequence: CASSFGGSTGELFF. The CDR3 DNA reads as TGTGCCAGCAGTTTCGGGGGGAGCACCGGGGAGCTGTTTTTT.